This TCR beta chain was sequenced during a study of patients and donors after allogeneic stem cell transplantation. Trimming pared 5 bases from V and 0 bases from J, leaving 7 bases between. This CDR3 has 13 residues. This clonotype was detected only a few times. TCRdb passed the RT-PCR reads through MiXCR, listing each CDR3 protein once. The data contain a few hundred thousand distinct CDR3 sequences, about 38% of them singletons. V is TRBV12-3 or TRBV12-4 and J is TRBJ1-2, with D perhaps matching TRBD1 (5 bases). The sequencing input was blood, either unsorted or a sorted T cell fraction (not recorded which). This receptor was obtained from a human donor who was either an allogeneic HSCT recipient or a stem cell or donor lymphocyte infusion donor (not recorded which). It is not recorded whose cells these are; they may come from a transplant donor. CDR3 sequence reads: CASSDRTNYGYTF. CDR3 DNA sequence: TGTGCCAGCAGTGACAGAACTAACTATGGCTACACCTTC.